These 26 T cell receptor beta chains originate from one sample sequenced in a study of T cell changes during pregnancy in multiple sclerosis. This table comes from immunoSEQ multiplex PCR, and its TCRdb copy is limited to in-frame clones, with some not included. The table includes roughly 100,000 clones, almost 95% detected once. The material was peripheral blood, obtained after pregnancy. These receptors were taken from a female donor with multiple sclerosis, enrolled in a pregnancy study.

The gene calls are TRBV29-1 and TRBJ2-2, with D maybe TRBD1 (5 bases). CDR1 is SQVTM, CDR2 ANQGSEA, per germline. The germline V and J ends were trimmed by 3 bases and 6 bases, with 11 bases remaining between them. This CDR3 region has 13 residues. CDR3 sequence reads: CSVDRGYAGELFF. The CDR3 region has the DNA TGCAGCGTTGATAGGGGTTATGCCGGGGAGCTGTTTTTT.

V and J are TRBV2 and TRBJ2-7, with a possible D match to TRBD1 (6 bases). Looked up from germline, CDR1 is SNHLY and CDR2 is FYNNEI. V lost 6 bases and J 6 bases, leaving 15 bases between the germline ends. This CDR3 has 13 residues. The CDR3: CASRRGFFGEQYF. The CDR3 nucleotides are TGTGCCAGCAGGAGGGGGTTTTTCGGCGAGCAGTACTTC.

The chain combines TRBV6-1 with TRBJ1-6; D is unclear. Germline V lookup: CDR1 MNHNS, CDR2 SASEGT. V lost 3 bases and J lost 7, with 7 bases in between. The CDR3 spans 13 residues. Here the CDR3 DNA reads TGTGCCAGCAGTGACGGAGGGAATTCACCCCTCCACTTT. This translates into CASSDGGNSPLHF.

This clone was observed a few times. The V call is TRBV18, the J call TRBJ1-1; D unclear. Germline CDR1 KGHSH, CDR2 LQKENI. Trimming shortened V by 1 base and J by 2 bases, and 2 bases separated the two germline ends. This CDR3 is 12 amino acids long. The CDR3 DNA follows: TGTGCCAGCTCACCACTAAACACTGAAGCTTTCTTT. Its translation is CASSPLNTEAFF. Full variable domain (rest looked up from reference TRBV18 and TRBJ1-1): NAGVMQNPRHLVRRRGQEARLRCSPMKGHSHVYWYRQLPEEGLKFMVYLQKENIIDESGMPKERFSAEFPKEGPSILRIQQVVRGDSAAYFCASSPLNTEAFFGQGTRLTVV.

The chain recombines TRBV7-9 with TRBJ2-2; D might be TRBD1 (6 bases). The CDR3 is 14 amino acids. Germline values: CDR1 SEHNR, CDR2 FQNEAQ (reference sequence). Trimming shortened V by 5 bases and J by 7 bases, and 14 bases separated the two germline ends. In nucleotides, the CDR3 is TGTGCCAGCAGCCCATACAGGGATGGCGGGGAGCTGTTTTTT. Amino acid sequence: CASSPYRDGGELFF.

The chain is built from TRBV2 and TRBJ2-3; 15 bases agree with TRBD2. Unmatched junction bases numbered 5, after V lost 5 bases and J lost 5 bases. The CDR3 covers 16 residues. The germline V gene has CDR1 SNHLY and CDR2 FYNNEI. In nucleotides, the CDR3 is TGTGCCAGCAGTTTCGGACTAGCGGGGGGGCGAGATACGCAGTATTTT. The encoded protein is CASSFGLAGGRDTQYF.

The chain combines TRBV2 with TRBJ1-5, with a weak D call TRBD1 (5 bases). Trimming cost V 6 bases and J 13 bases, with 19 bases left between them. From germline, CDR1 is SNHLY and CDR2 FYNNEI. CDR3 length: 13 residues. CDR3: CASSLDRSRGQHF. In nucleotides, the CDR3 is TGTGCCAGCAGCTTAGATAGGTCAAGGGGACAGCATTTT.

This clone was recorded a few times. The chain couples TRBV2 to TRBJ1-1; unclear D gene. The CDR3 contains 13 residues. V was trimmed by 4 bases and J by 1 base, leaving 7 bases between them. The germline V gene has CDR1 SNHLY and CDR2 FYNNEI. This CDR3 reads CASSARQNTEAFF. The CDR3 bases are TGTGCCAGCAGTGCCAGACAGAACACTGAAGCTTTCTTT.

The genes are TRBV30 and TRBJ2-1, with D perhaps TRBD1 (5 bases). V was pared by 2 bases and J by 5 bases, with 10 bases between. In germline, CDR1 is GTSNPN, CDR2 SVGIG (reference sequence). The CDR3 has 13 amino acids. CDR3 in DNA: TGTGCCTGGAGTACGTGGGGCCACAATGAGCAGTTCTTC. It yields the protein CAWSTWGHNEQFF.

This chain connects TRBV2 to TRBJ2-7, with TRBD1 as a possible D gene (6 bases). The CDR3 runs 14 residues. Germline CDR1 is SNHLY and CDR2 is FYNNEI. Trimming left V 3 bases short and J 3 bases short, with 12 bases between. Here the CDR3 DNA reads TGTGCCAGCAGTGAGCTGGGGGCGAGCTACGAGCAGTACTTC. Protein product: CASSELGASYEQYF. The variable domain in full, completed from reference TRBV2 and TRBJ2-7, reads EPEVTQTPSHQVTQMGQEVILRCVPISNHLYFYWYRQILGQKVEFLVSFYNNEISEKSEIFDDQFSVERPDGSNFTLKIRSTKLEDSAMYFCASSELGASYEQYFGPGTRLTVT.

The genes are TRBV5-1 and TRBJ1-3; D is uncertain. The CDR3 runs 14 residues. Germline values: CDR1 SGHRS, CDR2 YFSETQ. V gave up 2 bases and J gave up 4 bases, with 10 bases separating them. In nucleotides, the CDR3 is TGCGCCAGCAGCTTTGGAGGTCTGGGAAACACCATATATTTT. Its protein is CASSFGGLGNTIYF.

The V and J genes are TRBV4-3 and TRBJ1-4; D might be TRBD1 (5 bases). Trimming cost V 4 bases and J 8 bases, with 14 bases left between them. The CDR3 consists of 14 residues. CDR1 LGHNA and CDR2 YSLEER come from the germline V gene. The CDR3 nucleotides are TGCGCCAGCAGCCCAGGGTGGCGGGGGGAAAAACTGTTTTTT. Translation: CASSPGWRGEKLFF.

The genes are TRBV4-1 and TRBJ2-1; D is possibly TRBD2 (5 bases). This CDR3 is built from 16 residues. CDR1 is MGHRA, CDR2 YSYEKL, per germline. V was pared by 0 bases and J by 1 base, with 10 bases between. The CDR3: CASSQERAESYNEQFF. Written as DNA, the CDR3 is TGCGCCAGCAGCCAAGAGAGGGCGGAGTCCTACAATGAGCAGTTCTTC.

This clone came up a few times. This chain links TRBV9 with TRBJ2-2; 11 positions match TRBD1. The CDR3 length is 20 residues. The germline V gene has CDR1 SGDLS and CDR2 YYNGEE. The V gene end was trimmed by 0 bases and the J gene end by 6 bases; junction bases not matched to a gene: 16. As DNA, the CDR3 is TGTGCCAGCAGCGTAGAGCAGAGGAAAAGGGGGGACAGGGGGGCCGGGGAGCTGTTTTTT. As protein: CASSVEQRKRGDRGAGELFF.

The rearrangement uses TRBV28 and TRBJ1-1; D may be TRBD1 (6 bases). The CDR3 has 15 amino acids. Trimming removed 7 bases at V and 0 bases at J, with 15 bases between. Germline assignment: CDR1 MDHEN and CDR2 SYDVKM. CDR3 residues: CASKTGYSLNTEAFF. CDR3 in DNA: TGTGCCAGCAAGACAGGTTATAGTTTGAACACTGAAGCTTTCTTT.

The rearrangement uses TRBV7-2 and TRBJ2-3; D unresolved. There are 13 residues in the CDR3. Germline assignment: CDR1 SGHTA and CDR2 FQGNSA. V lost 5 bases and J lost 3, with 9 bases in between. The CDR3 DNA reads TGTGCCAGCAGCGAAAGCGCTACAGATACGCAGTATTTT. Residues: CASSESATDTQYF.

V gene TRBV28 combines with J gene TRBJ1-1, with D unresolved. Germline CDR1 is MDHEN and CDR2 is SYDVKM. CDR3 size: 12 residues. The germline V and J ends were trimmed by 6 bases and 3 bases, with 8 bases remaining between them. This CDR3 is CASSPRDTEAFF. The CDR3 coding sequence is TGTGCCAGCAGCCCCCGCGACACTGAAGCTTTCTTT. Combining the CDR3 with reference TRBV28 and TRBJ1-1 gives the whole variable domain DVKVTQSSRYLVKRTGEKVFLECVQDMDHENMFWYRQDPGLGLRLIYFSYDVKMKEKGDIPEGYSVSREKKERFSLILESASTNQTSMYLCASSPRDTEAFFGQGTRLTVV.

The CDR3 DNA follows: TGTGCCAGCAGTTCGACAGGGACTGTCGGCAATCAGCCCCAGCATTTT. As protein: CASSSTGTVGNQPQHF. The V call is TRBV27, the J call TRBJ1-5, with 7 bases fitting TRBD1. With 4 bases clipped from V and 2 bases from J, the junction kept 8 bases outside the gene matches. There are 16 residues in the CDR3. Germline V CDR1 and CDR2: MNHEY, SMNVEV (reference sequence).

This chain links TRBV27 with TRBJ2-7; a possible D gene is TRBD1 (5 bases). Trimming shortened V by 7 bases and J by 0 bases, and 10 bases separated the two germline ends. Germline CDR1 and CDR2: MNHEY and SMNVEV (reference sequence). The CDR3 extends over 13 amino acids. The CDR3 loop reads CASTRVNSYEQYF. DNA for the CDR3: TGTGCCAGCACCAGGGTTAACTCCTACGAGCAGTACTTC.

This clone was picked up a small number of times. CDR3 region: CASSLEHRTEAFF. In DNA, the CDR3 is TGTGCCAGCAGCTTAGAGCATCGCACTGAAGCTTTCTTT. This sequence joins TRBV11-1 and TRBJ1-1, with D unresolved. The length of the CDR3 is 13 residues. V lost 1 base and J lost 4, with 7 bases in between. The germline V gene encodes CDR1 SGHAT and CDR2 FQDESV (reference sequence).

DNA of the CDR3: TGCGCCAGCAGCCATCCCGCCCGGGGGAGGGACATTCAGTACTTC. Protein: CASSHPARGRDIQYF. The V and J genes are TRBV4-1 and TRBJ2-4; TRBD2 matches at 7 bases. V lost 3 bases to trimming and J lost 8 bases; unmatched junction nucleotides: 10. Germline loops: CDR1 MGHRA, CDR2 YSYEKL. The CDR3 length is 15 residues.

The rearrangement joins TRBV10-3 to TRBJ2-4; maybe TRBD2 (5 bases). CDR1 ENHRY and CDR2 SYGVKD come from the germline V gene. Trimming left V 3 bases short and J 0 bases short, with 12 bases between. The CDR3 is made up of 16 amino acids. The CDR3 DNA reads as TGTGCCATCAGTGATCGGGATTTGCTAGCCAAAAACATTCAGTACTTC. This encodes CAISDRDLLAKNIQYF.

This chain links TRBV28 with TRBJ2-7, with TRBD2 matching over 8 bases. The CDR3 is 14 residues long. Germline CDR1 MDHEN, CDR2 SYDVKM. The junction had 7 bases not matched to a gene; V was cut back by 3 bases and J by 6 bases. CDR3 DNA: TGTGCCAGCAGTTTGAGCGGGAGAGGAATCGAGCAGTACTTC. Translation gives CASSLSGRGIEQYF.

The V call is TRBV15, the J call TRBJ1-2, with 7 bases that match TRBD1. Germline loops: CDR1 LNHNV, CDR2 YYDKDF (reference sequence). J lost 4 bases, V lost 3 bases, and 2 bases had no gene match. CDR3 size: 13 residues. CDR3 in amino acids: CATSRDRPYGYTF. CDR3 nucleotides: TGTGCCACCAGCAGGGACAGGCCCTATGGCTACACCTTC. The full variable domain, its missing parts supplied by reference TRBV15 and TRBJ1-2, is DAMVIQNPRYQVTQFGKPVTLSCSQTLNHNVMYWYQQKSSQAPKLLFHYYDKDFNNEADTPDNFQSRRPNTSFCFLDIRSPGLGDTAMYLCATSRDRPYGYTFGSGTRLTVV.

This chain links TRBV6-1 with TRBJ2-1, with D possibly TRBD2 on 6 matching bases. This CDR3 region has 15 residues. V gave up 6 bases and J gave up 5 bases, with 17 bases separating them. Germline values: CDR1 MNHNS, CDR2 SASEGT. CDR3 bases: TGTGCCAGCAGGAAGTGGGGGACTTCTAACAATGAGCAGTTCTTC. Its translation: CASRKWGTSNNEQFF.

This clone was found a few times. The rearrangement links TRBV5-1 to TRBJ1-5; D perhaps matches TRBD1 (6 bases). CDR3 length: 14 amino acids. With 0 bases removed from V and 6 bases from J, the gap between germline ends came to 10 bases. CDR1 and CDR2 (germline): SGHRS, YFSETQ. The CDR3 here is CASSLEGVAQPQHF. As DNA, the CDR3 is TGCGCCAGCAGCTTGGAGGGGGTCGCTCAGCCCCAGCATTTT.